The rows below give T cell receptor beta chains drawn from one sample of a study of T-cell reconstitution after alpha-beta-depleted transplantation in children. In TCRdb, the PCR reads were re-called with MiXCR into one record per CDR3 protein. This sample carries hundreds of thousands of distinct CDR3 sequences, around 12% of them seen once, and the ten largest clones take over 2.5%. The sequences come from PBMCs from the stem cell graft donor, collected from the stem cell graft. All receptors come from a human donor who donated a stem cell graft to a child with acute lymphoblastic leukemia. Both conserved end residues are part of each CDR3. D genes are given only for firm matches. Expanded clones are given a class, and other clones once, few, many or no size at all.

>many|TRBV2|TRBJ2-7|TRBD2
CASRLAGGLEQYF
TGTGCCAGCAGACTAGCGGGGGGGCTCGAGCAGTACTTC
>many|TRBV5-1|TRBJ2-5|.
CASSLVSREETQYF
TGCGCCAGCAGCTTGGTCTCTAGGGAAGAGACCCAGTACTTC
>many|TRBV27|TRBJ1-1|.
CASRPGQLVGNTEAFF
TGTGCCAGCAGACCAGGACAGCTCGTTGGGAACACTGAAGCTTTCTTT
>many|TRBV20-1|TRBJ2-5|.
CSASAPGREQETQYF
TGCAGTGCTAGCGCCCCGGGCAGGGAACAAGAGACCCAGTACTTC
>.|TRBV7-9|TRBJ2-1|.
CASSLVNNEQFF
TGTGCCAGCAGCTTAGTGAACAATGAGCAGTTCTTC
>many|TRBV27|TRBJ1-1|TRBD1
CASSPLQPLQGEAEAFF
TGTGCCAGCAGTCCTCTTCAACCCCTACAGGGGGAAGCTGAAGCTTTCTTT
>.|TRBV15|TRBJ2-1|.
CATSRAKTGRGSYNEQFF
TGTGCCACCAGCAGAGCTAAAACAGGCCGGGGCTCCTACAATGAGCAGTTCTTC
>many|TRBV4-3|TRBJ2-2|.
CASSQDLYTGELFF
TGCGCCAGCAGCCAAGATCTATACACCGGGGAGCTGTTTTTT
>few|TRBV27|TRBJ2-2|.
CATKISGATGELFF
TGTGCCACCAAAATCTCGGGGGCGACCGGGGAGCTGTTTTTT
>many|TRBV7-3|TRBJ2-2|.
CASSLSRDNTGELFF
TGTGCCAGCAGCTTAAGCCGGGACAACACCGGGGAGCTGTTTTTT
>few|TRBV18|TRBJ2-1|TRBD2
CASSSKAPGLVYNEQFF
TGTGCCAGCTCATCTAAGGCTCCGGGACTAGTCTACAATGAGCAGTTCTTC
>once|TRBV6-4|TRBJ2-3|.
CASSPEGGRDTQYF
TGTGCCAGCAGTCCCGAAGGGGGGCGAGATACGCAGTATTTT
>many|TRBV20-1|TRBJ2-7|TRBD2
CSASLRGGTNEQYF
TGCAGTGCATCACTCCGGGGTGGGACTAACGAGCAGTACTTC
>.|TRBV5-1|TRBJ1-1|TRBD1
CASRPRTGGSFGTEAFF
TGCGCCAGCAGACCCCGGACAGGGGGTAGCTTTGGCACTGAAGCTTTCTTT
>many|TRBV5-1|TRBJ1-5|.
CASSLGPGREPQHF
TGCGCCAGCAGCTTGGGCCCAGGTCGGGAGCCCCAGCATTTT
>many|TRBV7-9|TRBJ1-6|TRBD1
CASSSAGQGYNSPLHF
TGTGCCAGCAGCTCAGCGGGACAGGGGTATAATTCACCCCTCCACTTT
>many|TRBV27|TRBJ2-7|.
CASSPARSYEQYF
TGTGCCAGCAGTCCGGCCAGGAGCTACGAGCAGTACTTC